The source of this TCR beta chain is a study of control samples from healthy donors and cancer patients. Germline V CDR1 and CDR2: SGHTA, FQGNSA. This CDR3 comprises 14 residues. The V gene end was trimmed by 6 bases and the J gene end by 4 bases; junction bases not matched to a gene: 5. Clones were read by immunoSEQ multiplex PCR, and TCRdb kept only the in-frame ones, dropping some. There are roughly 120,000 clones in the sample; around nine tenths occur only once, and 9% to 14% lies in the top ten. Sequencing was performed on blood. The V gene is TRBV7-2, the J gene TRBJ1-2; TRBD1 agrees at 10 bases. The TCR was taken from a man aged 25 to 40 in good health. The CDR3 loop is CASRQDRGGYGYTF. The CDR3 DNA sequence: TGTGCCAGCAGGCAGGACAGGGGGGGCTATGGCTACACCTTC.